This note documents a single TCR beta chain sequence. Its specificity is unknown. The entry originates in a study of beta chain features in type 1 diabetes. Whole-study context: Patients and healthy donors were similar in age, gender and cell yields.

Study-wide findings and caveats: In every one of the four CD4+ subsets, TCRB CDR3s were moderately but significantly shorter in Type 1 diabetes patients. VDJ junctions from patients with type 1 diabetes contained fewer insertions and more deletions.

Looked up from germline, CDR1 is SGHRS and CDR2 is YFSETQ. The CDR3 length is 15 residues. The ends were cut back, 2 bases at V and 4 bases at J, with 13 bases in the middle. Expressed TCRB transcripts got sequenced, as all isolated RNA was reverse transcribed. The table came from immunoSEQ multiplex PCR; TCRdb's copy has only in-frame clones and leaves some out. The sample lists under 300,000 clones; less than 35% were seen once. Sequencing input: central memory CD4+ T cells from blood. This rearrangement joins TRBV5-1 to TRBJ2-1; D is ambiguous. This clonotype was sampled from a man aged 25-45 years in good health. The CDR3 DNA sequence: TGCGCCAGCAGCTTAGAAGGAAGTGGGTACAATGAGCAGTTCTTC. The encoded protein is CASSLEGSGYNEQFF.